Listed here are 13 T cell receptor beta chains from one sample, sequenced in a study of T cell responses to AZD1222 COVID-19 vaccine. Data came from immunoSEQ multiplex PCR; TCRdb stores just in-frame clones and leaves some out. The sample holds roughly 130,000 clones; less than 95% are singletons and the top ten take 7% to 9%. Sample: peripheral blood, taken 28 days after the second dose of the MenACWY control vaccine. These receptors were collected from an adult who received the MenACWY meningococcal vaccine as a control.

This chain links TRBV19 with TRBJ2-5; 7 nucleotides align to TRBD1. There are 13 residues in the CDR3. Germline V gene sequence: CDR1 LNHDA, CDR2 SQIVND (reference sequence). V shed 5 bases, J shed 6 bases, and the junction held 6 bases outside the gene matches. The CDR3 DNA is TGTGCCAGTAGTCTTGACAGGGCCAAGACCCAGTACTTC. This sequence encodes CASSLDRAKTQYF.

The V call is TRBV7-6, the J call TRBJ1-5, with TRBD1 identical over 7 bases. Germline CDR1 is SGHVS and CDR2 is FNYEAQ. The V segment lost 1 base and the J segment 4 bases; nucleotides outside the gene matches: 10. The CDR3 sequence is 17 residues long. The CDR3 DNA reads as TGTGCCAGCAGCTTAGAGGGGGCCTCGGGGCATAATCAGCCCCAGCATTTT. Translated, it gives CASSLEGASGHNQPQHF. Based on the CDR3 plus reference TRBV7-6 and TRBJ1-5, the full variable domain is GAGVSQSPRYKVTKRGQDVALRCDPISGHVSLYWYRQALGQGPEFLTYFNYEAQQDKSGLPNDRFSAERPEGSISTLTIQRTEQRDSAMYRCASSLEGASGHNQPQHFGDGTRLSIL.

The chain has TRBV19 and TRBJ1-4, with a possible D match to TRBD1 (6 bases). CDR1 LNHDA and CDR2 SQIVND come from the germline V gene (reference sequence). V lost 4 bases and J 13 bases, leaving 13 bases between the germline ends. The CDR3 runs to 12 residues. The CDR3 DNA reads TGTGCCAGTAGTACAAGACAGGACCGACTGTTTTTT. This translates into CASSTRQDRLFF.

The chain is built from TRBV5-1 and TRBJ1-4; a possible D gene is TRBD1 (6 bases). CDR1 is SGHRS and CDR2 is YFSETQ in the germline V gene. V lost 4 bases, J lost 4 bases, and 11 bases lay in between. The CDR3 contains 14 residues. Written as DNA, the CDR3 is TGCGCCAGCAGCGCGGACAGCCATAATGAAAAACTGTTTTTT. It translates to CASSADSHNEKLFF.

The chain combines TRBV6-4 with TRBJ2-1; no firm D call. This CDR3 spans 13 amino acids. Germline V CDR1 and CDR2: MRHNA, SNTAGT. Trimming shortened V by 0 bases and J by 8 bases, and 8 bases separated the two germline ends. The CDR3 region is CASSDSAWDEQFF. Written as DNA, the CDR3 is TGTGCCAGCAGTGACTCGGCCTGGGATGAGCAGTTCTTC.

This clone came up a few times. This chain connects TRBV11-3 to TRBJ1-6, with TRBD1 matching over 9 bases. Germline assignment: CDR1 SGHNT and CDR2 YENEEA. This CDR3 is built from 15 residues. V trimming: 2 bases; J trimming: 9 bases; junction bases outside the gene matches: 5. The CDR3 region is CASSLRDRATSPLHF. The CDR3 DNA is TGTGCCAGCAGCTTACGGGACAGGGCGACTTCACCCCTCCACTTT. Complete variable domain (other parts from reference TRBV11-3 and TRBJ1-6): EAGVVQSPRYKIIEKKQPVAFWCNPISGHNTLYWYLQNLGQGPELLIRYENEEAVDDSQLPKDRFSAERLKGVDSTLKIQPAELGDSAVYLCASSLRDRATSPLHFGNGTRLTVT.

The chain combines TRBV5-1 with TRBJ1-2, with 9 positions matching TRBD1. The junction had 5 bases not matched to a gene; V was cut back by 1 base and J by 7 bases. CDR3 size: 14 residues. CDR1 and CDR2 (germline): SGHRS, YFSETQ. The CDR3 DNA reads TGCGCCAGCAGCTTGACAGGGGGCGCCGGTGGCTACACCTTC. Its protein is CASSLTGGAGGYTF.

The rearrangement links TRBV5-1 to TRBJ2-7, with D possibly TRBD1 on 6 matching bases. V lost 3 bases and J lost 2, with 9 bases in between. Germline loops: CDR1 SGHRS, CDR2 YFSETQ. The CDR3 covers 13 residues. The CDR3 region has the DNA TGCGCCAGCAGCTGGGGGCCAGCCTACGAGCAGTACTTC. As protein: CASSWGPAYEQYF. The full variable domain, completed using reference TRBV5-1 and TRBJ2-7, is KAGVTQTPRYLIKTRGQQVTLSCSPISGHRSVSWYQQTPGQGLQFLFEYFSETQRNKGNFPGRFSGRQFSNSRSEMNVSTLELGDSALYLCASSWGPAYEQYFGPGTRLTVT.

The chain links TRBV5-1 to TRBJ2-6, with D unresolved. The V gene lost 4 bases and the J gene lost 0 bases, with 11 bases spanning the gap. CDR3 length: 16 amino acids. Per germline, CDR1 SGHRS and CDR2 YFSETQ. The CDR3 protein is CASSHQRVSGANVLTF. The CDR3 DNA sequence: TGCGCCAGCAGCCACCAAAGGGTCTCTGGGGCCAACGTCCTGACTTTC.

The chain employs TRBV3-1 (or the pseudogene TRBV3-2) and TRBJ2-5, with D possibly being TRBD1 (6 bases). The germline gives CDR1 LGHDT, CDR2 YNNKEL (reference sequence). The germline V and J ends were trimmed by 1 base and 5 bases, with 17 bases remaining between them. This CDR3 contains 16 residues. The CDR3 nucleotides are TGTGCCAGCAGCCAAGCAGGGGAGACGATCCCCGAGACCCAGTACTTC. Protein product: CASSQAGETIPETQYF.

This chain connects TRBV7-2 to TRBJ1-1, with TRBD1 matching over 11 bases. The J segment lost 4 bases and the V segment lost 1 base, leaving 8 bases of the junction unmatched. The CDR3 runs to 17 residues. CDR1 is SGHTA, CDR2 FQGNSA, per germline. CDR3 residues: CASSLVGDRGRATEAFF. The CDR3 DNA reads TGTGCCAGCAGCTTAGTGGGGGACAGGGGGAGGGCCACTGAAGCTTTCTTT.

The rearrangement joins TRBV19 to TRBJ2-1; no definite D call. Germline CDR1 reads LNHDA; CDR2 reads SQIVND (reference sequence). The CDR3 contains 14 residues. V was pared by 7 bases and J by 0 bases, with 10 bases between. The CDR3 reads CASMGGSSYNEQFF. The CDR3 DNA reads TGTGCCAGTATGGGCGGTAGCTCCTACAATGAGCAGTTCTTC. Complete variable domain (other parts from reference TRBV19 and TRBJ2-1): DGGITQSPKYLFRKEGQNVTLSCEQNLNHDAMYWYRQDPGQGLRLIYYSQIVNDFQKGDIAEGYSVSREKKESFPLTVTSAQKNPTAFYLCASMGGSSYNEQFFGPGTRLTVL.

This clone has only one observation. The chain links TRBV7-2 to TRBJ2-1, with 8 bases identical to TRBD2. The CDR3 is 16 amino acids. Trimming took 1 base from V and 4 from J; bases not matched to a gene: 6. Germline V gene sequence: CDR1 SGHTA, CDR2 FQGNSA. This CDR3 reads CASSLGGLAGYNEQFF. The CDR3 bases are TGTGCCAGCAGCTTAGGAGGGTTAGCGGGATACAATGAGCAGTTCTTC.